The T cell receptor beta chain under discussion was sequenced for a study of shared clonotypes between healthy human individuals (dated by TCRdb to 2019 to 2021). Notes on the research overall: The cohort included three men and a couple of women between 18 and 49 years of age. Leukapheresis yielded between about 0.85 and 9.5 billion PBMCs per donor. For each donor, three plates each were used for CD4 naive and CD4 memory, two plates were used for CD8 naive, and one plate was used for CD8 memory. To increase sequencing depth and limit assay-specific biases, different laboratories used diverse techniques to prepare libraries and sequence TCR repertoires. Blood TCR repertoires of several healthy adults were deeply sequenced to estimate repertoire size and the extent of clonotype sharing between individuals.

Overall study outcomes, separate from this receptor: Pairwise subsampling led to the expectation that sequencing depth would affect the degree of clonotype sharing among donors. Because the study included a small number of donors, the genetic and exposure-history diversity represented was limited. Larger estimated clonotype richness was generally found for naive subsets than for memory subsets. Higher generation probabilities were observed for clonotypes shared by all four sorted-subset donors than for non-shared clonotypes. Sampling was restricted to blood, and TCR repertoires in tissue are likely to differ from TCR repertoires in blood. Rarefaction of sorted-subset datasets indicated incomplete sequencing despite the large sequencing depth. Across several donors, around 5% of naive CD4, roughly 3.4% of naive CD8, approximately 2.5% of memory CD4, and approximately 0.4% of memory CD8 clonotypes were shared.

Healthy HIV-negative adults with no recently reported acute infections or vaccinations were included as donors. All donors were Caucasian adults living in Nashville, Tennessee, USA. CD4+ T cells were enriched by magnetic negative selection; naive cells were then positively selected on CD45RA, and the negative fraction formed the memory subset. After blood collection by leukapheresis, PBMCs were isolated using Ficoll-Histopaque density gradient centrifugation and then cryopreserved in the vapor phase of liquid nitrogen. Analytical flow cytometry was used to check the purity and quantity of every magnetically sorted T cell population. Genomic DNA was isolated from each sorted fraction and quantified by UV absorbance on a Nanodrop 2000c. Using the deep immunoSEQ assay, TCR CDR3 regions were amplified from genomic DNA by multiplex PCR. Genomic DNA extracted from each cell subset was distributed evenly over all wells of several immunoSEQ 96-well plates, and each plate served as one replicate. For sorted subsets, approximately 190 ng of genomic DNA, equivalent to 25,000 to 35,000 T cell genomes, went into each replicate PCR. Purified libraries were quantified with a Qubit 3.0 fluorometer, sized on a Bioanalyzer 2100, and re-quantified with the KAPA Library Quantification kit. A separate single-read 150-cycle Illumina NextSeq 550 flow cell was used to sequence each immunoSEQ 96-well plate. The paper's data handling went like this. Because the immunoSEQ output held only junctional sequences and lacked quality scores, the filtering could not match the filtering applied to full-length reads. To assign V/J genes and CDR3, sequences were annotated against IMGT germline references using PyIR, a Python wrapper for IgBLAST v1.9. Any read was removed if the V/J assignment was weak (E-value above 1e-6), the CDR3 was missing, or the read contained stop codons, out-of-frame junctions, or ambiguous translated residues. V3J clonotypes were defined as sequences sharing the same inferred V gene, J gene, and CDR3 amino acid sequence. Percentage overlap between repertoires was computed as shared unique clonotypes divided by the size of the smaller repertoire. Richness of each repertoire was evaluated using RTK rarefaction, the Chao1 estimator, and Recon v2.1 estimates of unobserved clonotypes. OLGA was used to compute generation probabilities for all TCRbeta clonotypes that the gDNA method yielded from a handful of donors. In TCRdb, the immuneACCESS table is reduced to in-frame sequences with V and J assigned. These tables do not hold every clone; where another copy was compared, an unresolved V gene accounts for under half, and the others remain unexplained. The DNA was the basis for D and trimming; V, J and clone size are from that table. The sample table contains more than 2,000,000 clones; only one count was recorded for over 85% of them. The top ten clones comprise around 0.15% of the sample.

Trimming at the junction amounts to 4 bases on V and 2 bases on J, and the germline ends lie 9 bases apart. The germline V gene (reference sequence) specifies SGHNT as CDR1 and YYREEE as CDR2. From the cysteine up to the phenylalanine, the CDR3 has a length of 13 residues. Only the CDR3 region is kept as DNA, spanning 39 bases read in frame from base 1. A remark on this clone: The antigen this receptor binds is unknown. No much larger clonotype is one base removed from it; base qualities were not supplied.

This TCR was sampled from a man aged 18 to 30 in good health. The sample consisted of naive CD4+ T cells sorted from blood. What this sample's cell subset or site label stands for: CD45RA+ positively selected. Recombination connected TRBV5-4 to TRBJ2-5; TRBD2 is perhaps the D gene, given 6 matching bases. CDR3 sequence: CASSPGLQETQYF. The DNA sequence is given as TGTGCCAGCAGCCCGGGACTGCAAGAGACCCAGTACTTC.